This is a list of T cell receptor beta chains from one sample in a study of blood T cell repertoires in COVID-19. Profiled with immunoSEQ multiplex PCR; TCRdb holds only in-frame clones, not every one. The sample lists about 160,000 clones, 70% to 80% occurring once. Sequenced input: peripheral blood. Receptors were obtained from a man aged 55-75 years with acute or convalescent COVID-19. The CDR3 runs from the conserved cysteine through the conserved F or W. A D gene is named only where the DNA matches it firmly. Clone size is stated in some rows and not others, as once, few, many or a class when expanded.

CDR3	DNA	J	V	size	D
CASSLQLRGSPEAFF	TGTGCCAGCAGCTTGCAACTGCGCGGCTCTCCTGAAGCTTTCTTT	TRBJ1-1	TRBV7-9	once	.
CASSWGQYTGELFF	TGTGCCAGTAGTTGGGGACAGTACACCGGGGAGCTGTTTTTT	TRBJ2-2	TRBV19	.	TRBD1
CASSLEFGRQPQHF	TGCGCCAGCAGCTTGGAGTTTGGCCGTCAGCCCCAGCATTTT	TRBJ1-5	TRBV5-1	.	.
CASSEGLVNTEAFF	TGTGCCAGCTCAGAGGGATTGGTGAACACTGAAGCTTTCTTT	TRBJ1-1	TRBV18	.	.
CASSLDEERIF	TGTGCCAGCAGTTTAGACGAGGAACGGATCTTC	TRBJ2-1	TRBV12-3/TRBV12-4	.	.
CASSYQGLPNTEAFF	TGTGCCAGCAGTTACCAGGGGCTGCCGAACACTGAAGCTTTCTTT	TRBJ1-1	TRBV6-2/TRBV6-3	few	.
CASSLAHGGPYEQYF	TGTGCCAGCAGCTTAGCCCACGGCGGGCCCTACGAGCAGTACTTC	TRBJ2-7	TRBV7-8	.	.
CASSQDATTIYGYTF	TGCGCCAGCAGCCAAGACGCCACCACTATCTATGGCTACACCTTC	TRBJ1-2	TRBV4-3	few	.
CASSVGDRINSPLHF	TGTGCCAGCAGCGTCGGGGACAGGATCAATTCACCCCTCCACTTT	TRBJ1-6	TRBV6-5	once	TRBD1
CASSFLAANYGYTF	TGTGCCAGCAGTTTCCTGGCAGCTAACTATGGCTACACCTTC	TRBJ1-2	TRBV27	.	.
CAWSPPDSSEQFF	TGTGCCTGGAGCCCGCCCGACAGTAGTGAGCAGTTCTTC	TRBJ2-1	TRBV30	few	.
CASSPQGQETQYF	TGTGCCAGCAGTCCCCAGGGCCAAGAGACCCAGTACTTC	TRBJ2-5	TRBV12-3/TRBV12-4	.	.
CASSPQAGTSYNGQFF	TGTGCCAGCTCACCACAGGCCGGGACTAGCTACAATGGGCAGTTCTTC	TRBJ2-1	TRBV18	.	TRBD2
CSASGGVLTDTQYF	TGCAGTGCTAGTGGTGGAGTTCTCACAGATACGCAGTATTTT	TRBJ2-3	TRBV20-1	few	.
CASLVPTVYNEQFF	TGTGCCAGCTTAGTCCCGACAGTCTACAATGAGCAGTTCTTC	TRBJ2-1	TRBV6-5	.	.
CAISDPSSGANVLTF	TGTGCCATCAGTGACCCTTCCTCTGGGGCCAACGTCCTGACTTTC	TRBJ2-6	TRBV10-3	.	.